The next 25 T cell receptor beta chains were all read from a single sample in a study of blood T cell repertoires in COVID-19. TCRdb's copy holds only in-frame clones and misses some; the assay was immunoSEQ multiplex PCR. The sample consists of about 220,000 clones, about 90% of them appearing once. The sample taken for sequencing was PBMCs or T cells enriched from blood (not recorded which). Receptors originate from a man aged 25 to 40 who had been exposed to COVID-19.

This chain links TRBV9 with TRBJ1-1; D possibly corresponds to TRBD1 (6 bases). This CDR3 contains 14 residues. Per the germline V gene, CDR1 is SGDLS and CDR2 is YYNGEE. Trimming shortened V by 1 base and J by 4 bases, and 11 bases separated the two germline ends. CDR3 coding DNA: TGTGCCAGCAGCGTATTGGAAGGGGGCACTGAAGCTTTCTTT. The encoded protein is CASSVLEGGTEAFF.

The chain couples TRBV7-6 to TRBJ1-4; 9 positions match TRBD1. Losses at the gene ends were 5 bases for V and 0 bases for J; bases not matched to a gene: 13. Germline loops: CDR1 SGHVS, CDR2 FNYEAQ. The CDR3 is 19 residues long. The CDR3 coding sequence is TGTGCCAGCAGCCAAGCCGGGACAGGGAGATTTGCAACTAATGAAAAACTGTTTTTT. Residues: CASSQAGTGRFATNEKLFF.

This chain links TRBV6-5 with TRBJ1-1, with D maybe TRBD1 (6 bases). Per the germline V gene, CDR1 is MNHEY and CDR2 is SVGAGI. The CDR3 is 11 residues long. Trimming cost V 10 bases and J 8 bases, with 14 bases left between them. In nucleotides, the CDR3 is TGTGCCACCATAAACAGGGAAGAAGCTTTCTTT. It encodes CATINREEAFF.

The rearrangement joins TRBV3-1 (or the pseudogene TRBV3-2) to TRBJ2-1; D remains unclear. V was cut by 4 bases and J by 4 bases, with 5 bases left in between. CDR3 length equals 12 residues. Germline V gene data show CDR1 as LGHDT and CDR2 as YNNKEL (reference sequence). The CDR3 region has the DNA TGTGCCAGCAGCCCCCGGTACAATGAGCAGTTCTTC. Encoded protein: CASSPRYNEQFF.

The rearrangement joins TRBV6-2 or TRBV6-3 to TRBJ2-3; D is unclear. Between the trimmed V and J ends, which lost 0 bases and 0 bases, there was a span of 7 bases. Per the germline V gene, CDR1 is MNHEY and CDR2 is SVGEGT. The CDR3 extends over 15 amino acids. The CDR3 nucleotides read TGTGCCAGCAGTTACTCATTGGCTAGCACAGATACGCAGTATTTT. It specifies CASSYSLASTDTQYF.

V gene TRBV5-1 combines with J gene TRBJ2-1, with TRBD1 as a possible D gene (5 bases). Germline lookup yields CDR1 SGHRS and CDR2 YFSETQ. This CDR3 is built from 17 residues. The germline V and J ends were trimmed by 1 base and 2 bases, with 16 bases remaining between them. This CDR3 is CASSLSPRTSTYNEQFF. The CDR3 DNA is TGCGCCAGCAGCTTGTCACCGAGGACAAGCACCTACAATGAGCAGTTCTTC.

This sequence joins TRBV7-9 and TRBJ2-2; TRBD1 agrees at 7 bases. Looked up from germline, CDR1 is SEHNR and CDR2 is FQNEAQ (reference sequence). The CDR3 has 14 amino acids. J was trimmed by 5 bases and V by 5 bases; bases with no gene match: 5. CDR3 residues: CASSLGGATGELFF. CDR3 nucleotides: TGTGCCAGCAGCCTAGGGGGCGCTACCGGGGAGCTGTTTTTT.

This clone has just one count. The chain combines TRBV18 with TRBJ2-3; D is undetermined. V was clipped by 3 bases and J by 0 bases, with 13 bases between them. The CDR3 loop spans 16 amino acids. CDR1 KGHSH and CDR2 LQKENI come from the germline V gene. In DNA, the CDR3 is TGTGCCAGCTCACCCACCCGGTCCTCTAGCACAGATACGCAGTATTTT. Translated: CASSPTRSSSTDTQYF.

The CDR3 is CASSPREAQTNTEAFF. In DNA, the CDR3 is TGTGCCAGCAGCCCCCGGGAAGCCCAGACGAACACTGAAGCTTTCTTT. J is TRBJ1-1 and V is TRBV5-6; D uncertain. The germline gives CDR1 SGHDT, CDR2 YYEEEE. Between the trimmed V and J ends, which lost 4 bases and 1 base, there was a span of 17 bases. This CDR3 has 16 amino acids.

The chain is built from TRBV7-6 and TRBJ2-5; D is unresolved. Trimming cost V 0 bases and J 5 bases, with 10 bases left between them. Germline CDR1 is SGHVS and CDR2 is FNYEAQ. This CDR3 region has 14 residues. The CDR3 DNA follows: TGTGCCAGCAGCTTAGCGCACAACGGGGAGACCCAGTACTTC. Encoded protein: CASSLAHNGETQYF.

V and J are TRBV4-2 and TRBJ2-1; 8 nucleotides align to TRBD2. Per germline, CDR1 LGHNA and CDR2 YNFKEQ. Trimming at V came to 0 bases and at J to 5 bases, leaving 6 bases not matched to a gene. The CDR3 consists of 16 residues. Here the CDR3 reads CASSQDAPGGNNEQFF. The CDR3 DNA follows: TGTGCCAGCAGCCAAGACGCCCCGGGGGGGAACAATGAGCAGTTCTTC.

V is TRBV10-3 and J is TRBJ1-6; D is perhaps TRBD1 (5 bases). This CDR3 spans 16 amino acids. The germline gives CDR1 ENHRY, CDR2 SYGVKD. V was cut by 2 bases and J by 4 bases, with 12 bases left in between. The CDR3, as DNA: TGTGCCATCAGTGAGAGGACAAATGAGTATAATTCACCCCTCCACTTT. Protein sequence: CAISERTNEYNSPLHF.

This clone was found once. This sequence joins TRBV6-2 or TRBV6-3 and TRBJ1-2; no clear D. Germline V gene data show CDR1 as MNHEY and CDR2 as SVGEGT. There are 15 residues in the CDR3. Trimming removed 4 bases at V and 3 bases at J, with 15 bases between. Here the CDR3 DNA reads TGTGCCAGCAGTTCAAGAGAGGCGCTTTACTATGGCTACACCTTC. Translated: CASSSREALYYGYTF.

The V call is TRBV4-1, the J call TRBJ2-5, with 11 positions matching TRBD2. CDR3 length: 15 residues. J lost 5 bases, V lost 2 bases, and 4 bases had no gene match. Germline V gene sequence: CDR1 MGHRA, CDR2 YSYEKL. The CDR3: CASSQKLAGEETQYF. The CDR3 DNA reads TGCGCCAGCAGCCAAAAACTAGCGGGGGAGGAGACCCAGTACTTC.

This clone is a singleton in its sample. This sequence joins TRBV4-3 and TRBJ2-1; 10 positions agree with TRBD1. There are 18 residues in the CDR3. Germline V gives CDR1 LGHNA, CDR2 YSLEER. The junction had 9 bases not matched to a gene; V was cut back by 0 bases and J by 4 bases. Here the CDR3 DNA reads TGCGCCAGCAGCCAAGAAGATTCTAGGGGACAGGGGTACAATGAGCAGTTCTTC. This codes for CASSQEDSRGQGYNEQFF.

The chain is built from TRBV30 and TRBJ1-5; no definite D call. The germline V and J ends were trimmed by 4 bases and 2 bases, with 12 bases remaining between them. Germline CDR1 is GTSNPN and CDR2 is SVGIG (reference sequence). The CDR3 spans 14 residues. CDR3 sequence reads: CAWTPGVGNQPQHF. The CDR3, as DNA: TGTGCCTGGACCCCCGGGGTGGGCAATCAGCCCCAGCATTTT.

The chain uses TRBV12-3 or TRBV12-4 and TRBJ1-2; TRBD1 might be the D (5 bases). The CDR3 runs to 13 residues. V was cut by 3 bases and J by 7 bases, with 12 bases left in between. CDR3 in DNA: TGTGCCAGCAGTTTGGGGGGGAAGAGTGGCTACACCTTC. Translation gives CASSLGGKSGYTF.

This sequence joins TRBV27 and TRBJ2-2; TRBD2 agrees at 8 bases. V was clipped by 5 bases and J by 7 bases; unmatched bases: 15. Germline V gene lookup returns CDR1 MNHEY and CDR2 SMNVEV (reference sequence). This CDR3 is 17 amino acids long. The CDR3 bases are TGTGCCAGCAGTACTCACACGGGACTAGTGTCTCGCGGGGAGCTGTTTTTT. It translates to CASSTHTGLVSRGELFF.

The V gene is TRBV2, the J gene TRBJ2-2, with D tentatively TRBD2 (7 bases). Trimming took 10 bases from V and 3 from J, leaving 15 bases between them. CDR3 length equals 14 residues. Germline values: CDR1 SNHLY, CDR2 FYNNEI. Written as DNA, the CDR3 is TGTGCCACCAAGGGGGGGGCCCACACCGGGGAGCTGTTTTTT. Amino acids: CATKGGAHTGELFF.

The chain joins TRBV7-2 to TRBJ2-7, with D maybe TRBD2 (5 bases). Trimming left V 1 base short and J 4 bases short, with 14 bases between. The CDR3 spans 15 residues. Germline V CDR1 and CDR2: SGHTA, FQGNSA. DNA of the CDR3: TGTGCCAGCAGCTTAGAGACGGCGGGCGTATACGAGCAGTACTTC. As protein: CASSLETAGVYEQYF.

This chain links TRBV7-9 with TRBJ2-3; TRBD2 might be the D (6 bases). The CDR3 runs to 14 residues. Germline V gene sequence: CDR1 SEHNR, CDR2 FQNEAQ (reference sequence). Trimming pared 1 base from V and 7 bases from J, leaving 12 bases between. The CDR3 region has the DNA TGTGCCAGCAGCTTAGTCAGGGAGGCATATACGCAGTATTTT. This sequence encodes CASSLVREAYTQYF.

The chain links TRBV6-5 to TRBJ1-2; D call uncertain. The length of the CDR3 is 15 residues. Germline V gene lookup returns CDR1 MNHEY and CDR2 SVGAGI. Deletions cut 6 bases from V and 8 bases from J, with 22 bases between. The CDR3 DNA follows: TGTGCCAGCAGCCCGACCCCGCTAATGCTAGTCGGCTACACCTTC. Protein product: CASSPTPLMLVGYTF.

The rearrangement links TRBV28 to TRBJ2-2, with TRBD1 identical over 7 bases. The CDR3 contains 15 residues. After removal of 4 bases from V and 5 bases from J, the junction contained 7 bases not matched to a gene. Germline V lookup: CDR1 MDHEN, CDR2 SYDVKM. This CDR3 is CASSSTGAGTGELFF. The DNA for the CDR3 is TGTGCCAGCAGTTCTACAGGGGCGGGTACCGGGGAGCTGTTTTTT.

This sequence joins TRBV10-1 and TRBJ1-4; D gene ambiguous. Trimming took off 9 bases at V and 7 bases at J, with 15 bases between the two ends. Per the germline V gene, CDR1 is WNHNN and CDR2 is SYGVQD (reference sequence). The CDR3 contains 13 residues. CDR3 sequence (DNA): TGCGCCAGTTTTCTTACTTTTCGTGAAAAACTGTTTTTT. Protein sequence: CASFLTFREKLFF.

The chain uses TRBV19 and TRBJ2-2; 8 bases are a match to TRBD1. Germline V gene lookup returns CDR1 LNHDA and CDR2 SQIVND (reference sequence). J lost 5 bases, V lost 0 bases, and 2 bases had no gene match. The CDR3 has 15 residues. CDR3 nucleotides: TGTGCCAGTAGTATAGACAGGGGGCGAACCGGGGAGCTGTTTTTT. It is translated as CASSIDRGRTGELFF.